Below, one T cell receptor beta chain is given with its context. The V and J ends lost 2 bases and 8 bases respectively, with 10 bases between them. Germline CDR1 GTSNPN, CDR2 SVGIG (reference sequence). The CDR3 covers 12 residues. The data originate from a study of shared clonotypes between healthy human individuals. Each replicate PCR on the sorted subsets used 200 ng DNA (roughly 32,000 T cell genomes). Assay: immunoSEQ multiplex PCR; the TCRdb copy retains only in-frame clones and omits some. The repertoire consists of 2 million to 2.5 million clones, with approximately 96% occurring once and the leading ten covering approximately 0.13%.

The TCR comes from a man between 18 and 35 years old in good health. The chain links TRBV30 to TRBJ2-1, with D possibly matching TRBD2 (5 bases). Sequencing was done on a sample of naive CD4+ T cells sorted from blood. The sample's subset: CD45RA+ positively selected. The CDR3 sequence: CAWSRGSDEQFF. CDR3 nucleotides: TGTGCCTGGAGTAGAGGGTCCGATGAGCAGTTCTTC.